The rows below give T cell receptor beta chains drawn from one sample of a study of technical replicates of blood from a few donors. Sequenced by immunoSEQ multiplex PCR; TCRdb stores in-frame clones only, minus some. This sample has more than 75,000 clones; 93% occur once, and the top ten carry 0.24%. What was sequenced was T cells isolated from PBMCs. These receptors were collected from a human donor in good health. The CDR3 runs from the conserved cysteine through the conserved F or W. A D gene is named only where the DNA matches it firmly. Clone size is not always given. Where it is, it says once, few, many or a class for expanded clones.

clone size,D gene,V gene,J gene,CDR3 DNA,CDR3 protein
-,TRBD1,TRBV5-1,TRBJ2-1,TGCGCCAGCAGCTTGGACAGGGGGCAAAATGAGCAGTTCTTC,CASSLDRGQNEQFF
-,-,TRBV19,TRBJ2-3,TGTGCCAGTTCCGTTCGTGACAGTTGGACAGATACGCAGTATTTT,CASSVRDSWTDTQYF
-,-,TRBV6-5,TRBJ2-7,TGTGCCAGCAGTTACAATGCTGCGTACCCCTACGAGCAGTACTTC,CASSYNAAYPYEQYF
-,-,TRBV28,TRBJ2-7,TGTGCCAGCAGTTTCCACTACGAGCAGTACTTC,CASSFHYEQYF
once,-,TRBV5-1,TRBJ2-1,TGCGCCAGCAGCTTGTTGAATGGCGGCACCCCAGTTCACTACAATGAGCAGTTCTTC,CASSLLNGGTPVHYNEQFF
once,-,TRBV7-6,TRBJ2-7,TGTGCCAGCAGCTTAGATGCGGGGAACCCCTACGAGCAGTACTTC,CASSLDAGNPYEQYF
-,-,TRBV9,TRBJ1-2,TGTGCCAGCAGCGTAGAGGGGCCTATAGATGGCTACACCTTC,CASSVEGPIDGYTF
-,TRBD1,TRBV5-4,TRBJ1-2,TGTGCCAGCAGTCCCTGGACAGGCTATGGCTACACCTTC,CASSPWTGYGYTF
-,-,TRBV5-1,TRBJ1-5,TGCGCCAGCAGCTTGGACGGTGAACGGGGTCAGCCCCAGCATTTT,CASSLDGERGQPQHF
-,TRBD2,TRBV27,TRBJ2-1,TGTGCCAGCAGGACCCTTAGCGACTGGGAGGGTTCTTACAATGAGCAGTTCTTC,CASRTLSDWEGSYNEQFF
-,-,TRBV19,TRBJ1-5,TGTGCCAGTAGTATCGAACACACCGGGTCCCCCGGAGGTCAGCCCCAGCATTTT,CASSIEHTGSPGGQPQHF
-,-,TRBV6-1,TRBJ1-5,TGTGCCAGCAGTGACAGGGAAAGACAGCCCCAGCATTTT,CASSDRERQPQHF
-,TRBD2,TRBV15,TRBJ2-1,TGTGCCACCAGCAGAGCAGACACCGGGACTAGTCTCCACAATGAGCAGTTCTTC,CATSRADTGTSLHNEQFF
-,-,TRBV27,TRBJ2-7,TGTGCCAGCAGCCACATCAATTTGGGCGCAGTTTCCGAGCAGTACTTC,CASSHINLGAVSEQYF
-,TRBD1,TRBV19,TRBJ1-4,TGTGCCAGTACCCCAGCGACAGGGGTTCATGAAAAACTGTTTTTT,CASTPATGVHEKLFF
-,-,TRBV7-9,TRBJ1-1,TGTGCCAGCAGCCTTACTCAATCCAGGGGAGCTTTCTTT,CASSLTQSRGAFF
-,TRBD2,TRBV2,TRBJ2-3,TGTGCCAGCAGTGAACGTAAAGCGGGAGGAGGCGGTACGCAGTATTTT,CASSERKAGGGGTQYF
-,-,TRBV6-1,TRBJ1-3,TGTGCCAGCAGTGAAGCGCCCCACGAGAGGGCCGTAACTGGAAACACCATATATTTT,CASSEAPHERAVTGNTIYF
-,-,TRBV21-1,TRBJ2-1,TGTGCCAGCAGCAAAGGCTATAGTGGACGGACTCACCACTCGGATGAGCAGTTCTTC,CASSKGYSGRTHHSDEQFF
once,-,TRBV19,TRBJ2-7,TGTGCCAGTAGTATAGACTGGACAGTTCACTACGAGCAGTACTTC,CASSIDWTVHYEQYF
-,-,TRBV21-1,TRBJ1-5,TGTGCCAGCAGCAAAGGGGGCGGGGAACGCAATCAGCCCCAGCATTTT,CASSKGGGERNQPQHF
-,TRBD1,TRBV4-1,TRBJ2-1,TGCGCCAGCAGCCAAGATTACGCACCGGGACAGGGTAGAAATGAGCAGTTCTTC,CASSQDYAPGQGRNEQFF
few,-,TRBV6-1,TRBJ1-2,TGTGCCAGTCGCAAACCGGACTATGGCTACACCTTC,CASRKPDYGYTF
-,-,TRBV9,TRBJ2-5,TGTGCCAGCAGTTTTGGACCAACTAGCTCCGAGACCCAGTACTTC,CASSFGPTSSETQYF
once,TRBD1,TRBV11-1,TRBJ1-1,TGTGCCAGCAGCCCCTGGACAGGGGGCTCGAACACTGAAGCTTTCTTT,CASSPWTGGSNTEAFF
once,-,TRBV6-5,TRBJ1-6,TGTGCCAGCAGTTACTCTCCGAATTCACCCCTCCACTTT,CASSYSPNSPLHF
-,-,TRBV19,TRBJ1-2,TGTGCCAGTAGTATAAAACGAGACTATGGCTACACCTTC,CASSIKRDYGYTF
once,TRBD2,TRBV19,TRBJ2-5,TGTGCCAGTAGTGCGGGTAGCGGGGGGCTGGCAGGAGAGACCCAGTACTTC,CASSAGSGGLAGETQYF
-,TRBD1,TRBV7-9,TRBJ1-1,TGTGCCAGCAGCTACACAGGGGGGACTGAAGCTTTCTTT,CASSYTGGTEAFF
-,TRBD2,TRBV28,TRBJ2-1,TGTGCCAGCAGTTCCTGGGGGACTAGCGGGGAACCAACCACCTCCTACAATGAGCAGTTCTTC,CASSSWGTSGEPTTSYNEQFF
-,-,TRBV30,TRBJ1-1,TGTGCCTGGAGTGTACTTCGGTCGAGTGAGGCTTTCTTT,CAWSVLRSSEAFF
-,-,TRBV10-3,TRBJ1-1,TGTGCCATCAGGGGGGAGGGGCGCACTGAAGCTTTCTTT,CAIRGEGRTEAFF
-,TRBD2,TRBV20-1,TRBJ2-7,TGCAGTGCTACCCTAGCGGGTGGCGAGTACTTC,CSATLAGGEYF
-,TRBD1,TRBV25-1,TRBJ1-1,TGTGCCAGCAGTGAGGGACCCGACAGGGGGCGGGTGAACACTGAAGCTTTCTTT,CASSEGPDRGRVNTEAFF
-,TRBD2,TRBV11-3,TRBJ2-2,TGTGCCAGCAGCTTTTCCGGGAGGACCGGGGAGCTGTTTTTT,CASSFSGRTGELFF
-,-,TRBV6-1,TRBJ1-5,TGTGCCAGCAGTGAAAGGGGATCAAACAGGGTGAGTCAGCCCCAGCATTTT,CASSERGSNRVSQPQHF
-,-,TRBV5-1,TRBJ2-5,TGCGCCAGCAGCTTGGCCTCGATTACAGGATACCAAGAGACCCAGTACTTC,CASSLASITGYQETQYF
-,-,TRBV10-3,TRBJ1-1,TGTGCCATCAGCGACAGTTACACTGAAGCTTTCTTT,CAISDSYTEAFF
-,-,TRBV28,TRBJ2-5,TGTGCCAGCAGTTTAGGAACTAGCTCCTGGGGGGACCAGTACTTC,CASSLGTSSWGDQYF
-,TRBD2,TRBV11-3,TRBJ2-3,TGTGCCAGCAGCTTAGTTACGGCGGGGGGGACAGATACGCAGTATTTT,CASSLVTAGGTDTQYF
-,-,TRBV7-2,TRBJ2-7,TGTGCCAGCAGCCCCCTGGGTACGGGAACCAAAAACCCCCGAGAGCAGTACTTC,CASSPLGTGTKNPREQYF